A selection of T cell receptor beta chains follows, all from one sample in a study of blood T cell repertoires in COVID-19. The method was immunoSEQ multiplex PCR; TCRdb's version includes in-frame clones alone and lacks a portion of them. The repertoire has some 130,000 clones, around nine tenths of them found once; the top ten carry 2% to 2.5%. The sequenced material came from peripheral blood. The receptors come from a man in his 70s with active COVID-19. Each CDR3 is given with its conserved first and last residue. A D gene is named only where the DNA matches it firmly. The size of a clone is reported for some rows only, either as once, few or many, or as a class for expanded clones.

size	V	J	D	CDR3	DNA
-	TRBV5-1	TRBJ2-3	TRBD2	CASSLGLAASTDTQYF	TGCGCCAGCAGCCTCGGACTAGCGGCTAGCACAGATACGCAGTATTTT
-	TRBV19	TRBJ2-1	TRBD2	CASSRGSGSGTKQFF	TGTGCCAGTAGTAGGGGCAGTGGTAGCGGGACAAAGCAGTTCTTC
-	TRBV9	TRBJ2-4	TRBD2	CASSVEGLAGNLAKNIQYF	TGTGCCAGCAGCGTAGAGGGACTAGCGGGAAACCTAGCCAAAAACATTCAGTACTTC
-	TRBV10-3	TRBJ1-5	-	CAISESGGDRRPQHF	TGTGCCATCAGTGAGTCGGGGGGGGATCGGAGGCCCCAGCATTTT
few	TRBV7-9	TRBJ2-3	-	CASSFLWGGGSTDTQYF	TGTGCCAGCAGCTTCCTTTGGGGGGGCGGTAGCACAGATACGCAGTATTTT
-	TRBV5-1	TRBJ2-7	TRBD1	CASSLDRGLYEQYF	TGCGCCAGCAGCCTCGACAGGGGGCTGTACGAGCAGTACTTC
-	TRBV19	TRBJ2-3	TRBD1	CASAGTGKTDTQYF	TGTGCCAGTGCCGGGACAGGGAAGACAGATACGCAGTATTTT
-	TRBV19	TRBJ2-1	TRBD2	CASSIRSGSSYNEQFF	TGTGCCAGTAGTATAAGGAGCGGGAGCTCCTACAATGAGCAGTTCTTC
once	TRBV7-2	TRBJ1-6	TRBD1	CASSPQGGNSPLHF	TGTGCCAGCAGCCCTCAGGGGGGTAATTCACCCCTCCACTTT
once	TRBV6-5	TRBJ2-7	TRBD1	CASNPGRQGAYEQYF	TGTGCCAGCAACCCGGGTCGGCAGGGGGCCTACGAGCAGTACTTC
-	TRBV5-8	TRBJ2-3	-	CASGVGGIEDTQYF	TGTGCCAGCGGAGTAGGAGGGATTGAAGATACGCAGTATTTT
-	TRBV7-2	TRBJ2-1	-	CASSLVIGFRVVGYNEQFF	TGTGCCAGCAGCTTAGTTATCGGGTTTCGGGTTGTTGGGTACAATGAGCAGTTCTTC
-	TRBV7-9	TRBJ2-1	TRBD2	CASSEPLAEDEQFF	TGTGCCAGCAGCGAACCACTAGCGGAGGATGAGCAGTTCTTC
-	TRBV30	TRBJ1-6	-	CALGGDKNSPLHF	TGTGCCCTGGGAGGGGACAAAAATTCACCCCTCCACTTT
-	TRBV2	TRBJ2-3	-	CASSDDYTDTQYF	TGTGCCAGCAGTGATGACTACACAGATACGCAGTATTTT
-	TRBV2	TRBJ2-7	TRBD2	CASRPGLAYEQYF	TGTGCCAGCAGGCCGGGACTAGCCTACGAGCAGTACTTC
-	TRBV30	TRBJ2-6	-	CAWSDSRKYNSGANVLTF	TGTGCCTGGAGTGATTCCAGAAAGTATAACTCTGGGGCCAACGTCCTGACTTTC
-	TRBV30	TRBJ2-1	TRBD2	CAWSAILAGGNEQFF	TGTGCCTGGAGCGCCATTCTAGCGGGGGGTAATGAGCAGTTCTTC
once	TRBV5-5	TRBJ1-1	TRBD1	CASSLTDRGEAFF	TGTGCCAGCAGCCTTACCGACAGGGGGGAAGCTTTCTTT
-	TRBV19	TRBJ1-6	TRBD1	CASSDRASSYNSPLHF	TGTGCCAGTAGCGACAGGGCGAGCTCCTATAATTCACCCCTCCACTTT
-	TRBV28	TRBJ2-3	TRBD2	CASSFLAASDTQYF	TGTGCCAGCAGTTTTCTAGCGGCCTCAGATACGCAGTATTTT
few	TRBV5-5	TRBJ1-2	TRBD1	CASSLKGTGLGYGYTF	TGTGCCAGCAGCCTAAAGGGGACAGGTCTGGGCTATGGCTACACCTTC
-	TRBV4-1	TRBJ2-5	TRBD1	CASSYQGAGETQYF	TGCGCCAGCAGTTACCAGGGGGCAGGGGAGACCCAGTACTTC
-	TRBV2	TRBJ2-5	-	CASSVAISPETQYF	TGTGCCAGCAGTGTGGCGATTAGCCCCGAGACCCAGTACTTC
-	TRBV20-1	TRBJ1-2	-	CSASKGAGGYTF	TGCAGTGCTAGTAAAGGGGCGGGAGGCTACACCTTC
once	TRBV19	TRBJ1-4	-	CASSPTGVGYEKLFF	TGTGCCAGTAGTCCCACCGGGGTCGGCTATGAAAAACTGTTTTTT
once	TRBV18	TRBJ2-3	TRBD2	CASSPLAGASDTQYF	TGTGCCAGCTCACCACTAGCGGGAGCGTCAGATACGCAGTATTTT
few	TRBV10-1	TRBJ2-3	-	CASSVDTPSTDTQYF	TGCGCCAGCAGTGTAGACACTCCTAGCACAGATACGCAGTATTTT
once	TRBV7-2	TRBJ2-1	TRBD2	CASSLPTSGRLNEQFF	TGTGCCAGCAGCTTACCAACTAGCGGGAGGCTCAATGAGCAGTTCTTC
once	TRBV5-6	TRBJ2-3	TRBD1	CASSWGTALGTDTQYF	TGTGCCAGCAGCTGGGGGACAGCCCTCGGCACAGATACGCAGTATTTT
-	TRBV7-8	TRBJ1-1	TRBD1	CASSPGTGSMNTEAFF	TGTGCCAGCAGCCCGGGGACAGGTTCTATGAACACTGAAGCTTTCTTT
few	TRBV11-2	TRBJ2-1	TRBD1	CASHPIRDRGSHEQFF	TGTGCCAGCCACCCAATCAGGGACAGGGGAAGTCATGAGCAGTTCTTC
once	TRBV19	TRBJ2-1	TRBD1	CASSPPTGTAAWGNEQFF	TGTGCCAGTAGTCCTCCGACTGGGACAGCGGCCTGGGGGAATGAGCAGTTCTTC
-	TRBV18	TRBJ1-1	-	CASSPLSQQAEAFF	TGTGCCAGCTCACCACTCTCGCAACAAGCTGAAGCTTTCTTT
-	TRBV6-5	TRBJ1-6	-	CASSTGGRVNSPLHF	TGTGCCAGCAGTACCGGTGGGCGGGTAAATTCACCCCTCCACTTT
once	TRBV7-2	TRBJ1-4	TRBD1	CASSLVGQGYEKLFF	TGTGCCAGCAGCTTAGTGGGACAGGGCTATGAAAAACTGTTTTTT
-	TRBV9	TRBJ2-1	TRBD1	CASSGTGSSYNEQFF	TGTGCCAGCAGCGGGACAGGGAGCTCCTACAATGAGCAGTTCTTC
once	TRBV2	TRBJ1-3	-	CASRRSSGNTIYF	TGTGCCAGCAGGCGGAGCTCTGGAAACACCATATATTTT
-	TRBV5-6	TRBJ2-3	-	CASSRYGGGPDTQYF	TGTGCCAGCAGCCGCTATGGCGGAGGGCCAGATACGCAGTATTTT
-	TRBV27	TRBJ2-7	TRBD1	CASRNRGSEQYF	TGTGCCAGCAGAAACAGGGGTAGCGAGCAGTACTTC
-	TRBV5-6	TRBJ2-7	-	CASRKWNLRYEQYF	TGTGCCAGCAGAAAGTGGAATCTCAGGTACGAGCAGTACTTC
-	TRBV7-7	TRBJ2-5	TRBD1	CASSPADRRQKTQYF	TGTGCCAGCAGCCCGGCGGACAGGCGCCAGAAGACCCAGTACTTC
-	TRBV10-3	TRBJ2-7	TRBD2	CAISDPGTSGFFEQYF	TGTGCCATCAGTGACCCCGGGACTAGCGGCTTCTTCGAGCAGTACTTC
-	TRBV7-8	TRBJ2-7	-	CASSPGESYEQYF	TGTGCCAGCAGCCCGGGGGAGTCCTACGAGCAGTACTTC
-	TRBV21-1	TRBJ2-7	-	CASSKNRVNYEQYF	TGTGCCAGCAGCAAAAACAGGGTCAACTACGAGCAGTACTTC
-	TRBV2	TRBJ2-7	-	CASSWGLSYEQYF	TGTGCCAGCAGTTGGGGCCTTTCCTACGAGCAGTACTTC
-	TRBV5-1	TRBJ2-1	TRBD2	CASKEREGPYNEQFF	TGCGCCAGCAAGGAGCGGGAGGGGCCCTACAATGAGCAGTTCTTC
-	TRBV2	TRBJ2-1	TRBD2	CASRTGTSGIGEQFF	TGTGCCAGCAGAACCGGGACTAGCGGGATAGGGGAGCAGTTCTTC